These 28 T cell receptor beta chains came from one sample sequenced in a study of shared clonotypes between healthy human individuals. The repertoire was sequenced with immunoSEQ multiplex PCR; TCRdb's copy has only in-frame clones and lacks some. The sample contains around 510,000 clones, about 96% of which appear only once. Sequencing used naive CD4+ T cells sorted from blood. The subset here: CD45RA+ positively selected. These TCRs come from a woman in her 30s in good health.

This chain joins TRBV10-1 and TRBJ2-3, with D uncertain. This CDR3 has 16 residues. Trimming took 6 bases from V and 2 from J, leaving 18 bases between them. Germline V gene data show CDR1 as WNHNN and CDR2 as SYGVQD (reference sequence). The CDR3 here is CASSPSDEASTDTQYF. As DNA, the CDR3 is TGCGCCAGCAGCCCCTCCGACGAGGCTTCCACAGATACGCAGTATTTT.

The chain has TRBV4-1 and TRBJ2-1; TRBD2 might be the D (6 bases). This CDR3 has 15 amino acids. Germline values: CDR1 MGHRA, CDR2 YSYEKL. V lost 2 bases, J lost 0 bases, and 8 bases lay in between. DNA of the CDR3: TGCGCCAGCAGCCAACTGGGGGGCTCCTACAATGAGCAGTTCTTC. This gives the protein CASSQLGGSYNEQFF.

The chain is built from TRBV5-4 and TRBJ2-7; 8 bases match TRBD2. CDR1 SGHNT and CDR2 YYREEE come from the germline V gene (reference sequence). V shed 4 bases and J 1 base; nucleotides not matched to a gene: 13. The CDR3 is made up of 17 amino acids. CDR3: CASSPGGAGAKSYEQYF. DNA of the CDR3: TGTGCCAGCAGCCCCGGTGGAGCGGGAGCGAAATCCTACGAGCAGTACTTC.

V and J are TRBV19 and TRBJ1-5; possibly TRBD1 for D (6 bases). Between the trimmed V and J ends, which lost 6 bases and 1 base, there was a span of 10 bases. CDR3 size: 14 residues. The germline CDR1 and CDR2 sequences are LNHDA and SQIVND (reference sequence). CDR3 DNA sequence: TGTGCCAGTAGCAGAGGACAGAGCAATCAGCCCCAGCATTTT. It specifies CASSRGQSNQPQHF. The full variable domain, completed using reference TRBV19 and TRBJ1-5, is DGGITQSPKYLFRKEGQNVTLSCEQNLNHDAMYWYRQDPGQGLRLIYYSQIVNDFQKGDIAEGYSVSREKKESFPLTVTSAQKNPTAFYLCASSRGQSNQPQHFGDGTRLSIL.

This clone was seen once. The chain combines TRBV5-4 with TRBJ2-3, with a tentative D call TRBD1 (6 bases). CDR1 and CDR2 from the germline V gene are SGHNT and YYREEE (reference sequence). V was trimmed by 5 bases and J by 0 bases, leaving 13 bases between them. The CDR3 covers 15 residues. CDR3 DNA: TGTGCCAGCAGATATGGACAGCCTAGCACAGATACGCAGTATTTT. It is translated as CASRYGQPSTDTQYF.

The chain is built from TRBV7-9 and TRBJ2-3; 8 nucleotides agree with TRBD1. Germline V CDR1 and CDR2: SEHNR, FQNEAQ (reference sequence). V lost 4 bases to trimming and J lost 4 bases; unmatched junction nucleotides: 16. The CDR3 is 18 amino acids. CDR3 sequence reads: CASSSALNRRGPADTQYF. The CDR3 bases are TGTGCCAGCAGCTCAGCCTTAAACCGCAGGGGGCCGGCAGATACGCAGTATTTT.

The chain recombines TRBV7-8 with TRBJ2-6; the D is unclear. Trimming took 6 bases from V and 2 from J, leaving 11 bases between them. The CDR3 loop spans 15 amino acids. CDR1 and CDR2 from the germline V gene are SGHVS and FQNEAQ. The CDR3 nucleotides read TGTGCCAGCAGACCTACTCGGGCTGGGGCCAACGTCCTGACTTTC. Amino acids: CASRPTRAGANVLTF.

This clone has a single count. V usage is TRBV7-3 and J usage is TRBJ2-7; TRBD1 agrees at 10 bases. There are 15 residues in the CDR3. Germline values: CDR1 SGHTA, CDR2 FQGTGA. Trimming took 3 bases from V and 5 from J; bases not matched to a gene: 7. This CDR3 is CASSFSRTGGNEQYF. CDR3 bases: TGTGCCAGCAGCTTCTCCAGGACAGGGGGTAACGAGCAGTACTTC.

This chain joins TRBV5-4 and TRBJ2-5, with D perhaps matching TRBD2 (6 bases). Germline V gene sequence: CDR1 SGHNT, CDR2 YYREEE (reference sequence). V gave up 3 bases and J gave up 2 bases, with 14 bases separating them. CDR3 length equals 15 residues. This chain's CDR3 is CASSSAGLRQETQYF. CDR3 nucleotide sequence: TGTGCCAGCAGCTCGGCGGGACTGCGTCAAGAGACCCAGTACTTC.

This sequence joins TRBV10-3 and TRBJ2-3; TRBD2 matches 9 bases. CDR1 ENHRY and CDR2 SYGVKD come from the germline V gene. V was pared by 2 bases and J by 4 bases, with 10 bases of the junction left unmatched. This CDR3 spans 17 amino acids. CDR3 sequence (DNA): TGTGCCATCAGTGAGCTGGCCGCTAGCGGGAACGCAGATACGCAGTATTTT. It encodes CAISELAASGNADTQYF.

A word on this clone: This same CDR3 is encoded by further DNA sequences in the sample. The rearrangement joins TRBV7-2 to TRBJ1-5, with D possibly TRBD1 on 5 matching bases. This CDR3 is built from 13 residues. Per germline, CDR1 SGHTA and CDR2 FQGNSA. V lost 5 bases to trimming and J lost 7 bases, with 12 bases between them. The CDR3 bases are TGTGCCAGCAGCCTTCAGGGCGACCAGCCCCAGCATTTT. Translated, it gives CASSLQGDQPQHF.

CDR3 residues: CSVRGSEQYF. In nucleotides, the CDR3 is TGCAGCGTCCGAGGCTCCGAGCAGTACTTC. This chain joins TRBV29-1 and TRBJ2-7; D is unclear. The V end was cut by 6 bases, the J end by 6 bases, with 9 bases between. This CDR3 contains 10 residues. The germline gives CDR1 SQVTM, CDR2 ANQGSEA.

The chain uses TRBV29-1 and TRBJ2-5; 11 bases line up with TRBD1. J gave up 11 bases and V 8 bases, and 13 bases lay outside the gene matches. Per the germline V gene, CDR1 is SQVTM and CDR2 is ANQGSEA. CDR3 length: 13 residues. The CDR3, as DNA: TGCAGCTCAGTCCGGGACAGGGGGGGTGAGCAGTACTTC. It yields the protein CSSVRDRGGEQYF.

The genes are TRBV5-8 and TRBJ1-5, with D possibly matching TRBD1 (5 bases). Germline loops: CDR1 SGHTS, CDR2 YDEGEE. CDR3 length: 16 residues. Trimming pared 1 base from V and 0 bases from J, leaving 11 bases between. The CDR3: CASSLMRTHSNQPQHF. The CDR3 DNA is TGTGCCAGCAGCTTGATGAGGACACATAGCAATCAGCCCCAGCATTTT.

The V call is TRBV7-9, the J call TRBJ2-7, with 10 bases that match TRBD1. This CDR3 has 14 residues. Unmatched junction bases numbered 1, after V lost 5 bases and J lost 0 bases. The V gene's germline CDR1 is SEHNR and CDR2 FQNEAQ (reference sequence). The CDR3 here is CASSRTGGSYEQYF. As DNA, the CDR3 is TGTGCCAGCAGCCGGACAGGGGGCTCCTACGAGCAGTACTTC.

This clone was counted a single time. The CDR3 here is CASSIIRSQPQHF. CDR3 nucleotides: TGTGCCAGTAGTATAATCCGTTCCCAGCCCCAGCATTTT. The chain has TRBV19 and TRBJ1-5; no definite D call. The CDR3 spans 13 residues. V lost 2 bases and J lost 7, with 9 bases in between. Germline-derived CDR1 and CDR2 are LNHDA and SQIVND (reference sequence).

In DNA, the CDR3 is TGTGCCAGTAGTCGGGGAAACTTAAACACTGAAGCTTTCTTT. Translating gives CASSRGNLNTEAFF. V gene TRBV19 combines with J gene TRBJ1-1; D ambiguous. This CDR3 spans 14 amino acids. Between the trimmed V and J ends, which lost 5 bases and 2 bases, there was a span of 12 bases. Germline V gene sequence: CDR1 LNHDA, CDR2 SQIVND (reference sequence).

The J gene is TRBJ2-5, the V gene TRBV10-2; 7 positions agree with TRBD2. The CDR3 has 14 amino acids. Trimming at V came to 3 bases and at J to 5 bases, leaving 6 bases not matched to a gene. The germline gives CDR1 WSHSY, CDR2 SAAADI. CDR3 in amino acids: CASSERAGVETQYF. The CDR3 DNA follows: TGCGCCAGCAGTGAAAGGGCGGGAGTGGAGACCCAGTACTTC.

This sequence joins TRBV10-3 and TRBJ1-2, with D uncertain. The germline V gene has CDR1 ENHRY and CDR2 SYGVKD. V shed 0 bases and J shed 5 bases, with 10 bases lying between them. This CDR3 spans 14 amino acids. The CDR3 DNA follows: TGTGCCATCAGTGAGTCGGGGAGGGAGTATGGCTACACCTTC. Protein: CAISESGREYGYTF.

V usage is TRBV4-1 and J usage is TRBJ1-2; TRBD1 matches 12 bases. The V gene end was trimmed by 3 bases and the J gene end by 2 bases; junction bases not matched to a gene: 7. CDR3 length equals 17 residues. From germline, CDR1 is MGHRA and CDR2 YSYEKL. The CDR3: CASSQGQGALRNYGYTF. In nucleotides, the CDR3 is TGCGCCAGCAGCCAGGGACAGGGGGCATTGAGGAACTATGGCTACACCTTC.

Written as DNA, the CDR3 is TGTGCCAGCATCCCCAGGGAAGGACTAGCGGGAGGGATCGAGCAGTACTTC. This codes for CASIPREGLAGGIEQYF. J is TRBJ2-7 and V is TRBV28; 15 positions agree with TRBD2. V lost 7 bases, J lost 6 bases, and 13 bases stayed unmatched. CDR1 and CDR2 from the germline V gene are MDHEN and SYDVKM. The CDR3 runs to 17 residues. Together with reference TRBV28 and TRBJ2-7, the CDR3 gives the full variable domain: DVKVTQSSRYLVKRTGEKVFLECVQDMDHENMFWYRQDPGLGLRLIYFSYDVKMKEKGDIPEGYSVSREKKERFSLILESASTNQTSMYLCASIPREGLAGGIEQYFGPGTRLTVT.

This clone was found once. The J gene is TRBJ2-7, the V gene TRBV2; 9 positions match TRBD1. CDR3 length equals 14 residues. Germline-derived CDR1 and CDR2 are SNHLY and FYNNEI. The V and J ends lost 6 bases and 5 bases, in that order; junction bases with no gene match: 8. The CDR3 DNA is TGTGCCAGCAGGCCGCCGGGACAGGGCCACGAGCAGTACTTC. This sequence encodes CASRPPGQGHEQYF.

This chain uses TRBV6-5 with TRBJ2-7, with TRBD1 matching 7 bases. Looked up from germline, CDR1 is MNHEY and CDR2 is SVGAGI. Trimming removed 0 bases from V and 6 bases from J; junction bases left unmatched: 8. CDR3 length: 15 amino acids. The CDR3 here is CASSYSRTGNVEQYF. The CDR3 bases are TGTGCCAGCAGTTACTCCCGGACAGGTAACGTCGAGCAGTACTTC.

CDR3 sequence (DNA): TGTGCCAGCACCCCGGGAACAATTAACTATGGCTACACCTTC. It specifies CASTPGTINYGYTF. The V call is TRBV28, the J call TRBJ1-2, with D hard to call. The V end lost 7 bases, the J end lost 1 base, and 13 bases lay between the germline ends. The CDR3 consists of 14 residues. From germline, CDR1 is MDHEN and CDR2 SYDVKM.

The J gene is TRBJ2-7, the V gene TRBV11-3; 8 bases map to TRBD2. Germline trimming cut 6 bases from V and 7 bases from J; bases unmatched to any gene: 14. Looked up from germline, CDR1 is SGHNT and CDR2 is YENEEA. There are 15 residues in the CDR3. CDR3 region: CASSPGGVGPEEQYF. CDR3 coding DNA: TGTGCCAGCAGTCCGGGAGGGGTAGGGCCTGAGGAGCAGTACTTC.

V and J are TRBV5-1 and TRBJ1-5, with D unresolved. The length of the CDR3 is 13 residues. Germline V gene sequence: CDR1 SGHRS, CDR2 YFSETQ. Trimming left V 4 bases short and J 3 bases short, with 8 bases between. CDR3 sequence reads: CASSEQTNQPQHF. CDR3 bases: TGCGCCAGCAGCGAACAAACCAATCAGCCCCAGCATTTT.

V is TRBV29-1 and J is TRBJ2-1, with a possible D match to TRBD1 (6 bases). With 3 bases removed from V and 6 bases from J, the gap between germline ends came to 9 bases. Germline V lookup: CDR1 SQVTM, CDR2 ANQGSEA. The CDR3 length is 12 residues. CDR3 DNA sequence: TGCAGCGTTGATTGGGGGCGCAATGAGCAGTTCTTC. Translating gives CSVDWGRNEQFF.

Regarding this clone: Different DNA sequences within this sample yield the same CDR3. The chain uses TRBV28 and TRBJ2-5; 7 bases map to TRBD2. Near its end, the DNA agrees better with TRBJ2-7, so the J call may be wrong. The CDR3 runs to 14 residues. Looked up from germline, CDR1 is MDHEN and CDR2 is SYDVKM. The CDR3 DNA follows: TGTGCCAGCAGTTTAGGCGGGGGTACCTACGAGCAGTACTTC. Its translation is CASSLGGGTYEQYF.